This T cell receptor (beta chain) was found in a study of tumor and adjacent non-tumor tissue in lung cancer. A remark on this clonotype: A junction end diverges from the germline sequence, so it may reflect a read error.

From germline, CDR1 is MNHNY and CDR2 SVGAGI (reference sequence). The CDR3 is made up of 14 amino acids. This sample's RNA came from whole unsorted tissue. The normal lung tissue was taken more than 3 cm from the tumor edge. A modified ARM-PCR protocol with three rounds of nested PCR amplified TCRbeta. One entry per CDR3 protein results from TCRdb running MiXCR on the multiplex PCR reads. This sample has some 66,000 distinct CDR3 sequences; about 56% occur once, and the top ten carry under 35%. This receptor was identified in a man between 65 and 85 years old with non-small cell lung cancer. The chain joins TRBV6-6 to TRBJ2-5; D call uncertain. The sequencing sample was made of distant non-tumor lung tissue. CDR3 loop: CASSYQASRETQYF. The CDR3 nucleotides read TGTGCTAGTAGTTACCAGGCTAGTAGAGAGACCCAGTATTTC.